Ten or more counts support the clone carrying this T cell receptor (beta chain). Its antigen is not identified. This CDR3 comprises 14 residues. Per germline, CDR1 SGHRS and CDR2 YFSETQ. V was clipped by 0 bases and J by 3 bases, with 10 bases between them. Template material for amplifying TCR beta CDR3 regions consisted of RNA transcripts. Carried out on the TCR CDR3, a first-round RT-PCR used the HTBI primer set. TCRdb reprocessed the multiplex PCR reads via MiXCR and lists one record per CDR3 protein. The sample includes about 300,000 distinct CDR3 sequences, around a sixth of them seen just once. The data originate from a study of T cells in Graves' hyperthyroidism and ophthalmopathy. Study results and caveats: Prediction of ophthalmopathy progression came a median 6.5 months pre-onset.

A lack of ophthalmopathy progression within 18 months defined stable Graves' hyperthyroidism. V gene TRBV5-1 combines with J gene TRBJ2-7, with D unresolved. The sequence derives from a man younger than 40 with Graves' hyperthyroidism. The specimen was blood. CDR3 protein: CASSLVPGLYEQYF. The DNA of the CDR3 is TGCGCCAGCAGCTTGGTACCAGGTCTCTACGAGCAGTACTTC.